The present T cell receptor beta chain was sequenced within a study of control samples from healthy donors and cancer patients. Sequencing used immunoSEQ multiplex PCR; TCRdb keeps in-frame clones, though not all of them. The sample gives around 30,000 clones, about 88% of which show up once; 1.5% to 2% is in the top ten. Germline CDR1 reads GTSNPN; CDR2 reads SVGIG (reference sequence). This CDR3 has 13 amino acids. V was clipped by 3 bases and J by 4 bases, with 10 bases between them. The chain is built from TRBV30 and TRBJ2-1; D is undetermined. The clonotype originates from a woman in her thirties or forties with lung cancer. The sample taken for sequencing was PBMCs. This chain's CDR3 is CAWSPDVYNEQFF. The CDR3 region has the DNA TGTGCCTGGAGCCCCGACGTTTACAATGAGCAGTTCTTC. Full variable domain (rest looked up from reference TRBV30 and TRBJ2-1): SQTIHQWPATLVQPVGSPLSLECTVEGTSNPNLYWYRQAAGRGLQLLFYSVGIGQISSEVPQNLSASRPQDRQFILSSKKLLLSDSGFYLCAWSPDVYNEQFFGPGTRLTVL.